This TCR beta chain was obtained from a study of T-cell memory formation after mild COVID-19. Study-level points and caveats: Nothing showed for sure that second-wave clones peaking on day 37 were SARS-CoV-2 specific.

TCRdb analysed the 5' RACE reads with MiXCR anew, one entry per CDR3 protein. The sample lists around 450,000 distinct CDR3 sequences; 20% to 30% were seen once. From germline, CDR1 is SGHRS and CDR2 YFSETQ. This CDR3 has 15 residues. V shed 6 bases and J 5 bases; nucleotides not matched to a gene: 12. In the case of this clonotype: Its antigen is currently unknown.

This receptor was identified in an adult woman who had mild COVID-19 (a few samples of this study predate the infection). Cell type and time point are not known. This chain links TRBV5-1 with TRBJ2-5; 8 bases are a match to TRBD2. The source material was PBMCs or a T cell subset sorted from them (not recorded which). The DNA of the CDR3 is TGCGCCAGCACCACGGGATCAAGCGGGAGTGAGACCCAGTACTTC. As protein: CASTTGSSGSETQYF.